This TCR beta chain was identified in a study of cytomegalovirus exposure and HLA in healthy donors (dated by TCRdb to about 2017). About the study as a whole: An earlier analysis of roughly 570 of the donors reported 276 Gb of sequence data and around 110 million unique TCR beta sequences obtained from about 180 million T cells. An early release that covered several hundred HLA-typed donors contained approximately 320 gigabases of sequencing data and around 80 million unique TCR sequences. Among the approximately 430 genotyped donors, around 79% belonged to the genetic ancestry cluster associated with self-reported Caucasian donors. The study was designed to test whether signatures of past pathogen exposure could be identified by cataloging public T cell receptors. The study used immunosequencing to profile the T cell repertoires of more than 650 subjects and linked those repertoires to cytomegalovirus serostatus. Along with the roughly 700-subject first cohort, a separate validation cohort of over a hundred different subjects was used. To predict cytomegalovirus infection status, the study combined high-throughput TCR immunosequencing, statistical association of individual TCRs with disease status, and machine learning. A later analysis re-analyzed previously published TCR beta repertoires from hundreds of donors and added high-resolution HLA genotyping to study TCR occurrence patterns. The later analysis used no new phenotypic data to find candidate immune exposures, relying instead on TCR beta sequences and their occurrence across donors. An earlier analysis of some 500 of the donors applied high-throughput TCR beta sequencing to assess whether each TCR beta V gene segment acted as functional or pseudogenic. Donor age, sex, ethnicity and CMV serostatus were compiled alongside the repertoire data. A later genetic analysis took genome-wide SNP genotypes for about 55% of the 666 donors and used that subset as a discovery cohort. Every discovery cohort repertoire had been produced on one sequencing platform. HLA typing covered class I and class II loci at four-digit resolution. The number of donors typed differed by locus, with 629-630 for A, B, C, DRB1 and DQB1, roughly 550 for DQA1, 606 for DPA1, and around 430 for DPB1. Four to six DR-DQ haplotypes were handled as single units for association and clustering because linkage in the cohort was strong. On average, around 240,000 unique TCR beta nucleotide sequences were sequenced per donor among roughly 430 genotyped donors of the cohort, with about 19% of those sequences being non-productive.

What the work shows at the level of the full study, not this receptor alone: A further reported finding was that TCR beta sequences accurately predicted the HLA-A and HLA-B alleles for most subjects in the first cohort. The sequencing pipeline was judged likely to have produced a cluster of highly shared sequence variants as a technical artifact. In a later analysis, HLA-associated TCR beta chains showed more clonal expansion and lower generation probabilities than non-associated chains that were equally common. Because some donors lacked HLA typing at each locus, the association tests relied only on the typed subset. When HLA alleles, especially DR and DQ, strongly co-occurred, attributing TCR associations to individual alleles was difficult. Most CMV-associated TCR beta chains appeared to be HLA-restricted in a later analysis, and the HLA associations seemed to be driven largely by CMV exposure. Because the 87-base-pair reads could not distinguish some IMGT-functional V segments, including TRBV6-2 and TRBV6-3, those segments were excluded. The only immune exposure information available for the cohort was CMV serostatus. The cohort was sequenced for TCR beta chains only, and without alpha or paired-chain data the features that could be detected were limited. In a later analysis, some 17,000 TCR beta sequences were associated with specific HLA alleles at a false discovery rate of 0.05. The study listed around 160 TCR beta chains as associated with cytomegalovirus. Linkage disequilibrium might explain the correlated functional status among segregating V segments, but an unknown experimental factor could not be ruled out. Most TCR sequences were seen in very few donors, while some public TCRs were found in many individuals. According to a later analysis, TCR association rates differed among HLA loci, with DRB1 alleles showing the most associated TCRs and HLA-C alleles showing the fewest. The authors suggested that the approach could potentially be generalized to other disease states and immunological phenotypes. In both the original and validation cohorts, the classifier was reported to diagnose cytomegalovirus status with high specificity and sensitivity. Broadly in line with IMGT annotations, most TCR beta V segments showed up in productive rearrangements about 90% or about 30% of the time in an earlier analysis of 587 of the donors. Presence/absence analyses assumed roughly uniform sequencing depth across donors, an assumption that may not hold. Several of the top co-occurrence clusters appeared to be linked to parvovirus B19, influenza, CMV and Epstein-Barr virus, according to a later analysis. A later genetic analysis reported fewer N-insertions in productive TCRs among donors in an Asian-associated ancestry cluster than the approximately 670-donor mean. Roughly 17 rarely observed V segments, including chromosome 9 orphons, were excluded from the earlier analysis of some 590 of the donors because counts were too low. Three of the identified cytomegalovirus-associated TCR beta chains were confirmed in vitro to be specific for cytomegalovirus antigens. In a later genetic analysis, a missense DCLRE1C variant was associated with V-gene and J-gene trimming of TCR beta chains, and the association was replicated in an independent cohort.

As concerns this clone: Which antigen it targets is not known. No base-level quality is on record; no much larger clone is a single base apart.

V loses 5 bases, J loses 6 bases, and the germline ends lie 19 bases apart. The CDR3 contains 15 residues, cysteine and phenylalanine counted. Just CDR3 DNA is preserved here, 45 bases in frame from base 1. Via the germline V gene, CDR1 is SGHTA and CDR2 FQGTGA. Library construction relied on the immunoSEQ multiplex PCR assay. For the multiplex PCR, a mixture combining 60 forward primers for TCR Vbeta segments and 13 reverse primers for TCR Jbeta segments was used. The CDR3 region of rearranged TCR beta genes was amplified from genomic DNA with a multiplex PCR assay. On the Illumina HiSeq System, the amplified TCR beta libraries were sequenced as 87-base-pair reads. The authors' analysis ran thus. Across the 666 repertoires, a later analysis counted 80 million or so unique TCR beta chains, around 11 million of which were shared by at least two donors. A nearest-neighbor algorithm error-corrected the raw reads and collapsed the reads into unique sequences, merging closely related sequences to remove PCR and sequencing errors. To assign V, D and J gene segments, CDR3 sequences were aligned to IMGT reference sequences. Each retained sequence needed at least a six-nucleotide match to both a V gene segment and a J gene segment. A rearrangement was called productive if the CDR3 had no stop codons and remained in frame with V and J, and every other rearrangement was called non-productive. CDR3 was defined by IMGT convention, running from the second conserved V-encoded cysteine to the conserved J-encoded phenylalanine. Sequences without an unambiguous match to a single V gene segment were excluded from the earlier analysis of about 630 of the donors. In an earlier analysis of approximately 590 of the donors, V segments were called functional above 56.7% productive rearrangements and were called segregating when the between-donor standard deviation exceeded 5%. A statistical classification framework was built to diagnose cytomegalovirus status from the catalog of TCR beta chain sequences. In a later analysis, V and J genes were assigned by comparing TCR nucleotide sequences against IMGT/GENE-DB human TR gene sequences. A later analysis assigned CDR3 sequences and most-parsimonious VDJ recombination scenarios with the TCRdist pipeline. In a later analysis, each TCR beta chain was defined by its CDR3 amino acid sequence together with its V-gene family, and reads lacking a unique V-gene family were excluded. As a way to deal with suspected cross-contamination and a sequencing artifact, a later analysis dropped under 600 nucleotide sequences that were highly shared and had low generation probability. In a later analysis, a clonal expansion index was calculated for each public chain from normalized within-repertoire ranks of inferred template counts. A later analysis computed generation probabilities with a VDJ recombination model fitted to out-of-frame rearrangements, and checked the results against IGoR. In a later analysis, hypergeometric tests were used to score TCR-TCR, TCR-HLA and TCR-CMV co-occurrence, with a repertoire-size bias correction applied to TCR pairs. To estimate false discovery rates, a later analysis permuted the HLA or CMV assignments 20 times. In a later analysis, co-occurring TCRs were grouped using DBSCAN, and TCRdist sequence similarity was added for clustering within HLA-allele-positive subsets. Repertoires with fewer than 30,000 or more than 120,000 public chains were left out of co-occurrence clustering, as were about five repertoires with anomalous nucleotide sharing. In its TCRdb copy, this immuneACCESS table keeps in-frame sequences only and misses some clones. Where compared with another copy, unresolved V genes explain less than half of these, and the others have no known cause. V and J calls and clone size follow that table, whereas D and trimming were derived from the DNA. For this sample the table gives around 160,000 clones, of which roughly 80% were detected only once. Roughly 2% of the sample comes from the top ten.

The cohort was made up of around 720 healthy bone marrow donors. All cohort members were sampled while nominally healthy, although unrecorded immune exposures were likely present. CMV serostatus was recorded as positive for roughly 290 and negative for about 50% of the 666 cohort members, whereas no CMV serostatus was recorded for the donor in question. Each donor provided a peripheral blood sample, and peripheral blood mononuclear cells were used for TCR beta sequencing. The Qiagen DNeasy Blood Extraction Kit was used to extract genomic DNA from the blood cell samples. Sequencing was carried out using PBMCs. This TCR came from a human donor in good health. The receptor chain draws on TRBV7-3 and TRBJ1-2; the D segment cannot be called with confidence. The CDR3 has the sequence CASSPHPSMQNGYTF. The DNA is TGTGCCAGCAGCCCCCATCCGTCAATGCAGAATGGCTACACCTTC.